Below are 23 T cell receptor beta chains sequenced from a single sample in a study of cytomegalovirus exposure and HLA in healthy donors. PCR was performed using 60 Vbeta and 13 Jbeta primers. Generated by immunoSEQ multiplex PCR, the TCRdb table keeps only in-frame clones and is missing some. The sample holds more than 100,000 clones; 80% are singletons and the top ten take 1%. The sequenced sample was PBMCs. These receptors all stem from a middle-aged man in good health and CMV-seronegative.

The chain joins TRBV5-1 to TRBJ1-1; the match to TRBD1 covers 7 bases. CDR3 length equals 14 residues. CDR1 and CDR2 (germline): SGHRS, YFSETQ. J gave up 1 base and V 4 bases, and 4 bases lay outside the gene matches. The CDR3 region has the DNA TGCGCCAGCAGCCCGGGACAGAAGAACACTGAAGCTTTCTTT. Translated, it gives CASSPGQKNTEAFF.

The chain is built from TRBV7-2 and TRBJ2-7, with D perhaps TRBD1 (5 bases). CDR3 length: 14 amino acids. Germline V CDR1 and CDR2: SGHTA, FQGNSA. Trimming pared 4 bases from V and 2 bases from J, leaving 12 bases between. The CDR3 DNA follows: TGTGCCAGCAGCTCCGCAGGGATCCCCTACGAGCAGTACTTC. Translation: CASSSAGIPYEQYF.

The table lists this clone with a count of one. The chain is built from TRBV6-1 and TRBJ1-2; 11 bases agree with TRBD1. After removal of 5 bases from V and 2 bases from J, the junction contained 4 bases not matched to a gene. CDR1 MNHNS and CDR2 SASEGT come from the germline V gene. The length of the CDR3 is 15 residues. CDR3 region: CASSSGTGGNYGYTF. DNA of the CDR3: TGTGCCAGCAGTTCTGGGACAGGGGGAAACTATGGCTACACCTTC.

The chain has TRBV7-2 and TRBJ2-7; the match to TRBD2 covers 11 bases. CDR3 length equals 15 residues. In germline, CDR1 is SGHTA, CDR2 FQGNSA. The V gene end was trimmed by 5 bases and the J gene end by 6 bases; junction bases not matched to a gene: 9. CDR3 loop: CASSQGLAAPFEQYF. CDR3 in DNA: TGTGCCAGCAGCCAGGGACTAGCGGCTCCTTTCGAGCAGTACTTC.

The gene calls are TRBV5-1 and TRBJ2-2, with D tentatively TRBD2 (5 bases). CDR3 length: 16 amino acids. The germline gives CDR1 SGHRS, CDR2 YFSETQ. V lost 4 bases to trimming and J lost 2 bases, with 15 bases between them. CDR3 loop: CASSPPGRTNTGELFF. DNA of the CDR3: TGCGCCAGCAGCCCGCCCGGACGGACTAACACCGGGGAGCTGTTTTTT. Looking up the rest from reference TRBV5-1 and TRBJ2-2 gives the full variable domain: KAGVTQTPRYLIKTRGQQVTLSCSPISGHRSVSWYQQTPGQGLQFLFEYFSETQRNKGNFPGRFSGRQFSNSRSEMNVSTLELGDSALYLCASSPPGRTNTGELFFGEGSRLTVL.

CDR3 protein: CASSWNAGTGSYEQYF. CDR3 bases: TGTGCCAGCAGCTGGAACGCCGGGACAGGGTCCTACGAGCAGTACTTC. The chain employs TRBV5-5 and TRBJ2-7, with TRBD1 identical over 9 bases. Germline V gene data show CDR1 as SGHKS and CDR2 as YYEKEE (reference sequence). The CDR3 has 16 residues. J was trimmed by 1 base and V by 3 bases; bases with no gene match: 8.

This sequence joins TRBV9 and TRBJ2-7; 9 bases are a match to TRBD1. Germline-derived CDR1 and CDR2 are SGDLS and YYNGEE. This CDR3 comprises 15 residues. Losses at the gene ends were 0 bases for V and 5 bases for J; bases not matched to a gene: 6. CDR3 coding DNA: TGTGCCAGCAGCGTAGAAGGGACAGGGAAGCACGAGCAGTACTTC. Encoded protein: CASSVEGTGKHEQYF.

The chain is built from TRBV18 and TRBJ2-7; D is undetermined. The germline gives CDR1 KGHSH, CDR2 LQKENI. V lost 3 bases to trimming and J lost 0 bases, with 12 bases between them. The CDR3 is 15 residues long. CDR3 nucleotides: TGTGCCAGCTCACCCAGCGAGGCCAGCTCCTACGAGCAGTACTTC. Translating gives CASSPSEASSYEQYF.

V gene TRBV5-4 combines with J gene TRBJ2-1; TRBD2 aligns across 8 bases. The germline V gene encodes CDR1 SGHNT and CDR2 YYREEE (reference sequence). The trim removed 1 base at V and 5 bases at J, leaving 5 bases unmatched. This CDR3 has 15 amino acids. The DNA of the CDR3 is TGTGCCAGCAGCTTGAGCGCGGGAGGCAACAATGAGCAGTTCTTC. Encoded protein: CASSLSAGGNNEQFF.

This clone appeared a few times. V and J are TRBV18 and TRBJ2-1; perhaps TRBD1 as D (6 bases). The CDR3 has 19 residues. Looked up from germline, CDR1 is KGHSH and CDR2 is LQKENI. V lost 2 bases and J lost 0, with 20 bases in between. The CDR3 loop is CASSPNLPLQGSSYNEQFF. CDR3 DNA: TGTGCCAGCTCACCAAATCTCCCCCTGCAGGGGAGCTCCTACAATGAGCAGTTCTTC.

This clone was counted between two and nine times. The chain links TRBV6-5 to TRBJ2-5; the D gene is possibly TRBD2 (6 bases). The germline CDR1 and CDR2 sequences are MNHEY and SVGAGI. The CDR3 runs to 13 residues. V lost 6 bases, J lost 1 base, and 9 bases lay in between. This CDR3 is CASRPGSQETQYF. The CDR3 DNA is TGTGCCAGCAGGCCCGGGAGCCAAGAGACCCAGTACTTC.

The rearrangement joins TRBV27 to TRBJ2-3; TRBD2 is a possible D gene (6 bases). This CDR3 is 16 amino acids long. Germline values: CDR1 MNHEY, CDR2 SMNVEV (reference sequence). Trimming cost V 6 bases and J 3 bases, with 19 bases left between them. For the CDR3, the DNA is TGTGCCAGCAGGCGGGTCGGGAGCATCCTAACAGATACGCAGTATTTT. Amino acids: CASRRVGSILTDTQYF.

This clone was detected a few times. The chain recombines TRBV5-1 with TRBJ1-1; the match to TRBD1 covers 7 bases. CDR3 size: 14 residues. CDR1 and CDR2 (germline): SGHRS, YFSETQ. The trim removed 2 bases at V and 1 base at J, leaving 2 bases unmatched. The CDR3 nucleotides are TGCGCCAGCAGCTTCCAGGGGGAGAACACTGAAGCTTTCTTT. This gives the protein CASSFQGENTEAFF.

This clone appeared once. The gene calls are TRBV5-1 and TRBJ2-5; D ambiguous. With 8 bases removed from V and 4 bases from J, the gap between germline ends came to 12 bases. The germline gives CDR1 SGHRS, CDR2 YFSETQ. This CDR3 is 12 amino acids long. Written as DNA, the CDR3 is TGCGCCAGTTCGGTAACCACAGAGACCCAGTACTTC. As protein: CASSVTTETQYF.

J is TRBJ2-7 and V is TRBV18; possibly TRBD1 for D (6 bases). CDR1 and CDR2 (germline): KGHSH, LQKENI. CDR3 size: 13 residues. Trimming stripped 3 bases from V and 4 bases from J, with 10 bases between. The CDR3 nucleotides are TGTGCCAGCTCACCGCGGACAGTTTACGAGCAGTACTTC. It yields the protein CASSPRTVYEQYF. Full variable domain (outside the CDR3, taken from reference TRBV18 and TRBJ2-7): NAGVMQNPRHLVRRRGQEARLRCSPMKGHSHVYWYRQLPEEGLKFMVYLQKENIIDESGMPKERFSAEFPKEGPSILRIQQVVRGDSAAYFCASSPRTVYEQYFGPGTRLTVT.

This sequence joins TRBV30 and TRBJ2-1, with TRBD2 matching 7 bases. V was clipped by 4 bases and J by 0 bases; unmatched bases: 3. Germline values: CDR1 GTSNPN, CDR2 SVGIG (reference sequence). The CDR3 consists of 14 residues. CDR3 coding DNA: TGTGCCTGGAAGGAGCGGGGCTCCTACAATGAGCAGTTCTTC. This translates into CAWKERGSYNEQFF.

The table lists this clone with a few counts. The chain uses TRBV6-1 and TRBJ1-4, with D possibly being TRBD1 (6 bases). The CDR3 spans 15 residues. Germline V gene lookup returns CDR1 MNHNS and CDR2 SASEGT. V lost 4 bases to trimming and J lost 6 bases, with 15 bases between them. As DNA, the CDR3 is TGTGCCAGCAGTGGGAACAGGGTAGGGGATGAAAAACTGTTTTTT. Translated, it gives CASSGNRVGDEKLFF.

The chain carries TRBV2 and TRBJ2-3; TRBD1 matches at 8 bases. The CDR3 consists of 14 residues. V was pared by 5 bases and J by 1 base, with 2 bases of the junction left unmatched. The germline V gene encodes CDR1 SNHLY and CDR2 FYNNEI. CDR3 sequence: CASSPGQGTDTQYF. CDR3 DNA: TGTGCCAGCAGTCCGGGACAGGGCACAGATACGCAGTATTTT.

This clone was observed once. This chain connects TRBV7-2 to TRBJ2-3; D is perhaps TRBD2 (5 bases). The V end was cut by 0 bases, the J end by 6 bases, with 22 bases between. The germline gives CDR1 SGHTA, CDR2 FQGNSA. The CDR3 spans 18 residues. The CDR3 coding sequence is TGTGCCAGCAGCTTAGCCTTTTCGGTGCTAGCCTCCGGGGATACGCAGTATTTT. This gives the protein CASSLAFSVLASGDTQYF.

This clone was detected once. The V call is TRBV30, the J call TRBJ1-4; TRBD1 matches 8 bases. Germline lookup yields CDR1 GTSNPN and CDR2 SVGIG (reference sequence). J gave up 6 bases and V 7 bases, and 7 bases lay outside the gene matches. The CDR3 is 13 amino acids. The CDR3 sequence: CALTGTGYEKLFF. The CDR3 DNA reads as TGTGCCTTAACCGGGACAGGCTATGAAAAACTGTTTTTT.

This chain connects TRBV6-1 to TRBJ1-6; D not resolved. Per the germline V gene, CDR1 is MNHNS and CDR2 is SASEGT. Trimming left V 6 bases short and J 13 bases short, with 22 bases between. The CDR3 contains 15 residues. Written as DNA, the CDR3 is TGTGCCAGCAGCACAACCTGGGAGTCAGGTAGCCCCCTCCACTTT. Translated, it gives CASSTTWESGSPLHF.

The chain couples TRBV4-1 to TRBJ1-6, with D maybe TRBD1 (5 bases). Trimming cost V 7 bases and J 3 bases, with 16 bases left between them. CDR3 size: 16 residues. Germline lookup yields CDR1 MGHRA and CDR2 YSYEKL. DNA for the CDR3: TGCGCCAGCACTGATTCCAAGGGGATCTATAATTCACCCCTCCACTTT. Its translation: CASTDSKGIYNSPLHF.

The CDR3 loop is CASSDDGGVWDEVLGTYDNEQFF. The CDR3 DNA reads as TGTGCCAGCAGTGACGACGGGGGAGTATGGGACGAAGTCCTTGGGACCTACGACAATGAGCAGTTCTTC. The chain is built from TRBV6-4 and TRBJ2-1, with a tentative D call TRBD2 (6 bases). V lost 2 bases to trimming and J lost 5 bases, with 37 bases between them. The CDR3 is 23 amino acids. Germline-derived CDR1 and CDR2 are MRHNA and SNTAGT.